These T cell receptor beta chains were read from a single sample in a study of T cell responses to AZD1222 COVID-19 vaccine. Clones were sequenced by immunoSEQ multiplex PCR, and TCRdb holds only the in-frame ones, with some missing. The data show approximately 100,000 clones, roughly 90% seen once. The sample consisted of peripheral blood, taken on day 0 of AZD1222 vaccination. These receptors all stem from an adult in good health. CDR3s include the opening cysteine and the closing phenylalanine or tryptophan. D genes are given only for firm matches. Only some rows state a clone size, as once, few, many or a class for expanded clones.

CASSQSRGVQNIQYF	TGTGCCAGCAGCCAATCGCGGGGGGTTCAAAACATTCAGTACTTC	TRBV4-2	TRBJ2-4	.	TRBD2
CASSNGLAGWETYEQYF	TGTGCCAGTAGTAACGGACTAGCGGGGTGGGAGACATACGAGCAGTACTTC	TRBV19	TRBJ2-7	.	TRBD2
CASSQDSGTGREQYF	TGCGCCAGCAGCCAAGACTCCGGGACAGGGAGGGAGCAGTACTTC	TRBV4-1	TRBJ2-7	.	TRBD1
CASSSGTGVGNQPQHF	TGTGCCAGCAGCTCCGGGACAGGGGTGGGCAATCAGCCCCAGCATTTT	TRBV28	TRBJ1-5	.	TRBD1
CASSRPGTSVGEQFF	TGTGCCAGCAGTCGCCCCGGGACTAGTGTAGGCGAGCAGTTCTTC	TRBV4-2	TRBJ2-1	.	TRBD2
CASSPGTHNQPQHF	TGTGCCAGCAGCCCCGGGACCCACAATCAGCCCCAGCATTTT	TRBV7-9	TRBJ1-5	once	.
CASSPRGVTEAFF	TGTGCCAGCAGCCCCCGGGGAGTCACTGAAGCTTTCTTT	TRBV7-2	TRBJ1-1	.	.
CSVGSHRPEKLFF	TGCAGCGTTGGCAGTCACAGGCCTGAAAAACTGTTTTTT	TRBV29-1	TRBJ1-4	.	.
CASSQQSASLAQHF	TGTGCCAGCAGCCAACAATCCGCCTCATTGGCCCAGCATTTT	TRBV3-1/TRBV3-2	TRBJ1-5	.	.
CASTLRRDFYNEQFF	TGTGCCAGCACACTCCGGAGGGACTTTTACAATGAGCAGTTCTTC	TRBV5-6	TRBJ2-1	.	.
CASSWAVSYEQYF	TGTGCCAGCAGCTGGGCCGTCTCCTACGAGCAGTACTTC	TRBV7-3	TRBJ2-7	.	.
CASSLADGRQTPLHF	TGTGCCAGCAGCTTGGCGGACGGGAGGCAGACGCCCCTCCACTTT	TRBV5-8	TRBJ1-6	.	.
CSASSLYEQYF	TGCAGTGCTAGTAGCTTATACGAGCAGTACTTC	TRBV20-1	TRBJ2-7	.	.
CASSELGTQPQHF	TGTGCCAGCAGTGAACTAGGGACCCAGCCCCAGCATTTT	TRBV6-1	TRBJ1-5	.	.
CATSEMTGLRETQYF	TGTGCCACCAGTGAAATGACAGGGTTAAGGGAGACCCAGTACTTC	TRBV24-1	TRBJ2-5	.	TRBD1
CASSFKLGEYGYTF	TGTGCCAGCAGCTTTAAACTGGGGGAGTATGGCTACACCTTC	TRBV5-4	TRBJ1-2	.	.
CASSPAGGANVLTF	TGTGCCAGCAGTCCAGCGGGCGGGGCCAACGTCCTGACTTTC	TRBV3-1/TRBV3-2	TRBJ2-6	.	.
CASSRSGLAGAYEQYF	TGCGCCAGCAGCCGCTCGGGACTAGCGGGTGCCTACGAGCAGTACTTC	TRBV4-1	TRBJ2-7	.	TRBD2
CASARGMNTEAFF	TGTGCCAGCGCCCGGGGGATGAACACTGAAGCTTTCTTT	TRBV18	TRBJ1-1	.	.
CATSDSSGRSYNEQFF	TGTGCCACCAGTGATTCTAGCGGGAGGAGCTACAATGAGCAGTTCTTC	TRBV24-1	TRBJ2-1	.	TRBD2
CASERGRETQYF	TGTGCCAGCGAAAGGGGAAGGGAGACCCAGTACTTC	TRBV12-3/TRBV12-4	TRBJ2-5	.	.
CASSLGGTDEQYF	TGTGCCAGCAGTTTGGGGGGAACGGACGAGCAGTACTTC	TRBV6-2/TRBV6-3	TRBJ2-7	once	.
CASSLLGLAGTGELFF	TGTGCCAGCAGCCTTTTGGGACTAGCTGGAACCGGGGAGCTGTTTTTT	TRBV6-2/TRBV6-3	TRBJ2-2	.	TRBD2
CASSLLHPGNYNSPLHF	TGTGCCAGCAGCTTACTCCATCCGGGGAATTATAATTCACCCCTCCACTTT	TRBV7-6	TRBJ1-6	.	.
CASSPTEIMNTEAFF	TGCGCCAGCAGCCCGACAGAGATCATGAACACTGAAGCTTTCTTT	TRBV4-1	TRBJ1-1	.	.
CASSPGQGVFGNTIYF	TGTGCCAGTAGTCCCGGACAGGGGGTCTTTGGAAACACCATATATTTT	TRBV19	TRBJ1-3	.	TRBD1
CASSWRDVNEKLFF	TGTGCCAGCAGCTGGCGGGACGTTAATGAAAAACTGTTTTTT	TRBV5-6	TRBJ1-4	.	.
CAWSPGTLDEQFF	TGTGCCTGGAGCCCCGGGACTTTAGATGAGCAGTTCTTC	TRBV30	TRBJ2-1	.	.
CASSPTIAPGAFF	TGTGCCAGCAGCCCCACGATAGCCCCGGGAGCTTTCTTT	TRBV11-2	TRBJ1-1	.	.
CASSLVRGGAYNEQFF	TGTGCCAGCAGCTTGGTACGAGGGGGCGCCTACAATGAGCAGTTCTTC	TRBV5-5	TRBJ2-1	.	TRBD1
CASSRSGTYNSPLHF	TGTGCCAGCAGTCGCTCCGGGACCTATAATTCACCCCTCCACTTT	TRBV28	TRBJ1-6	.	.
CASSSSENTEAFF	TGCGCCAGCAGCTCCTCAGAGAACACTGAAGCTTTCTTT	TRBV5-1	TRBJ1-1	.	.
CASSSHQGDTEAFF	TGCGCCAGCAGCTCTCATCAGGGTGACACTGAAGCTTTCTTT	TRBV5-1	TRBJ1-1	once	.
CASSPRTSGSGDKNIQYF	TGTGCCAGCAGCCCGAGGACTAGCGGGAGTGGGGACAAAAACATTCAGTACTTC	TRBV7-9	TRBJ2-4	.	TRBD2
CASSLFSPGLGQPQHF	TGTGCCAGCAGTTTATTTAGCCCGGGGTTGGGGCAGCCCCAGCATTTT	TRBV27	TRBJ1-5	.	.
CASSIRTGGYDEQYF	TGTGCCAGCAGCATTCGGACGGGAGGATACGACGAGCAGTACTTC	TRBV7-2	TRBJ2-7	.	TRBD2
CASLAGGGIGEAFF	TGTGCCAGCTTAGCCGGGGGAGGGATTGGTGAAGCTTTCTTT	TRBV7-2	TRBJ1-1	few	.
CASSPDSGEGQPQHF	TGCGCCAGCAGCCCGGATTCAGGGGAAGGTCAGCCCCAGCATTTT	TRBV4-3	TRBJ1-5	.	.
CATSDSPWAGTSGPFNEQFF	TGTGCCACCAGTGATTCCCCATGGGCAGGGACTAGCGGCCCCTTCAATGAGCAGTTCTTC	TRBV24-1	TRBJ2-1	.	TRBD2
CASSFGGDRGGNTIYF	TGTGCCAGCAGCTTTGGAGGCGACAGGGGAGGAAACACCATATATTTT	TRBV5-4	TRBJ1-3	.	TRBD1
CSASRGGGREKLFF	TGCAGTGCTAGTCGTGGAGGGGGCAGGGAAAAACTGTTTTTT	TRBV20-1	TRBJ1-4	.	TRBD1
CASSEPGVLYEQYF	TGCGCCAGCAGTGAGCCAGGGGTCCTCTACGAGCAGTACTTC	TRBV10-2	TRBJ2-7	.	.
CASSPGTSGTDTQYF	TGTGCCAGCAGCCCCGGGACTAGCGGTACAGATACGCAGTATTTT	TRBV6-5	TRBJ2-3	.	TRBD2
CASSRGAGVLYEQYF	TGTGCCAGCAGCCGTGGGGCGGGAGTTTTGTACGAGCAGTACTTC	TRBV7-2	TRBJ2-7	.	TRBD2
CASSLARGAAGNTIYF	TGTGCCAGCAGCTTGGCCCGGGGGGCCGCTGGAAACACCATATATTTT	TRBV5-4	TRBJ1-3	.	.
CASSRVQGHGYTF	TGTGCCAGCAGCCGAGTGCAAGGCCATGGCTACACCTTC	TRBV7-9	TRBJ1-2	.	.
CASSLAGEGETQYF	TGTGCCAGCAGCCTAGCGGGAGAGGGTGAGACCCAGTACTTC	TRBV25-1	TRBJ2-5	once	TRBD2
CASSLFPEGGTGELFF	TGCGCCAGCAGCCTTTTCCCAGAGGGGGGGACCGGGGAGCTGTTTTTT	TRBV4-1	TRBJ2-2	.	.
CASSPGTLEKLFF	TGTGCCAGCAGCCCCGGGACTCTTGAAAAACTGTTTTTT	TRBV7-9	TRBJ1-4	once	.
CASSLAGQFNNQPQHF	TGTGCCAGCAGCTTAGCGGGACAGTTCAACAATCAGCCCCAGCATTTT	TRBV11-2	TRBJ1-5	.	TRBD1